The 15 T cell receptor beta chains in this list originate from one sample, sequenced in a study of response to subunit inactivated influenza vaccine. TCRdb used MiXCR to reprocess the RT-PCR reads, holding one entry per CDR3 protein. The table lists roughly 160,000 distinct CDR3 sequences, around 10% of them singletons. The starting material was CD8+ T cells sorted from PBMCs, obtained 23 months after vaccination. All receptors derive from a man between 50 and 75 years old who received an inactivated influenza vaccine.

The rearrangement links TRBV10-3 to TRBJ2-3, with a weak D call TRBD2 (5 bases). Between the trimmed V and J ends, which lost 7 bases and 0 bases, there was a span of 14 bases. This CDR3 region has 15 residues. The germline gives CDR1 ENHRY, CDR2 SYGVKD. In nucleotides, the CDR3 is TGTGCCATCACCCCAAGAGGGTCTAGCACAGATACGCAGTATTTT. It is translated as CAITPRGSSTDTQYF.

This clonotype was observed a few times. V is TRBV28 and J is TRBJ1-1, with D perhaps TRBD1 (5 bases). Germline CDR1 reads MDHEN; CDR2 reads SYDVKM. Trimming removed 3 bases from V and 5 bases from J, with 10 bases in between. This CDR3 spans 13 amino acids. The CDR3 here is CASSLGLRTEAFF. As DNA, the CDR3 is TGTGCCAGCAGTTTGGGGCTCAGGACTGAAGCTTTCTTT.

This clonotype has ten or more counts. The chain links TRBV4-3 to TRBJ2-3; D possibly corresponds to TRBD1 (5 bases). This CDR3 spans 18 amino acids. The ends were cut back, 0 bases at V and 0 bases at J, with 16 bases in the middle. Germline assignment: CDR1 LGHNA and CDR2 YSLEER. The CDR3 loop is CASSQDLRTTSSTDTQYF. The CDR3 DNA follows: TGCGCCAGCAGCCAAGATCTTAGGACAACCTCTAGCACAGATACGCAGTATTTT.

This clonotype was seen at least ten times. The rearrangement uses TRBV7-8 and TRBJ2-5; D may be TRBD1 (6 bases). V was clipped by 1 base and J by 1 base, with 13 bases between them. CDR3 size: 16 residues. CDR1 and CDR2 from the germline V gene are SGHVS and FQNEAQ. This CDR3 is CASSLGYTGSQETQYF. The CDR3 bases are TGTGCCAGCAGCTTAGGATATACAGGGAGCCAAGAGACCCAGTACTTC. The complete variable domain, with remaining parts taken from reference TRBV7-8 and TRBJ2-5, reads GAGVSQSPRYKVAKRGQDVALRCDPISGHVSLFWYQQALGQGPEFLTYFQNEAQLDKSGLPSDRFFAERPEGSVSTLKIQRTQQEDSAVYLCASSLGYTGSQETQYFGPGTRLLVL.

The chain couples TRBV25-1 to TRBJ1-4, with TRBD1 identical over 10 bases. V lost 3 bases and J lost 6; bases outside the gene matches: 10. CDR3 length: 17 amino acids. The V gene's germline CDR1 is MGHDK and CDR2 SYGVNS. CDR3 sequence: CASSDPGLGTGDEKLFF. CDR3 coding DNA: TGTGCCAGCAGTGATCCCGGCCTAGGGACAGGGGATGAAAAACTGTTTTTT. Supplemented by reference TRBV25-1 and TRBJ1-4, the full variable domain reads EADIYQTPRYLVIGTGKKITLECSQTMGHDKMYWYQQDPGMELHLIHYSYGVNSTEKGDLSSESTVSRIRTEHFPLTLESARPSHTSQYLCASSDPGLGTGDEKLFFGSGTQLSVL.

The chain has TRBV29-1 and TRBJ2-1; possibly TRBD1 for D (6 bases). The CDR3 sequence is 16 residues long. The ends were cut back, 3 bases at V and 3 bases at J, with 18 bases in the middle. The V gene's germline CDR1 is SQVTM and CDR2 ANQGSEA. CDR3 sequence: CSVESPTGPLYNEQFF. The DNA of the CDR3 is TGCAGCGTTGAGTCGCCGACAGGCCCCCTCTACAATGAGCAGTTCTTC.

V is TRBV29-1 and J is TRBJ2-2; TRBD2 is a possible D gene (6 bases). Germline lookup yields CDR1 SQVTM and CDR2 ANQGSEA. Trimming stripped 5 bases from V and 0 bases from J, with 10 bases between. CDR3 length: 14 residues. The CDR3 spells CSVRLGTNTGELFF. CDR3 nucleotides: TGCAGCGTTCGACTAGGTACGAACACCGGGGAGCTGTTTTTT.

The table lists this clonotype with many counts. V gene TRBV5-1 combines with J gene TRBJ2-2; 8 nucleotides agree with TRBD1. J gave up 0 bases and V 6 bases, and 4 bases lay outside the gene matches. The CDR3 covers 15 residues. Germline V CDR1 and CDR2: SGHRS, YFSETQ. The CDR3 sequence is CASIDRGSNTGELFF. In DNA, the CDR3 is TGCGCCAGCATCGACAGGGGTTCGAACACCGGGGAGCTGTTTTTT.

There are a few counts of this clonotype. This chain links TRBV5-1 with TRBJ2-7; D is possibly TRBD1 or TRBD2 (6 bases each). The CDR3 length is 17 residues. Trimming took off 0 bases at V and 3 bases at J, with 19 bases between the two ends. Germline lookup yields CDR1 SGHRS and CDR2 YFSETQ. CDR3 region: CASSLAELERGDYEQYF. The CDR3 DNA follows: TGCGCCAGCAGCTTGGCCGAGTTGGAAAGGGGGGACTACGAGCAGTACTTC.

This clonotype has only a few counts. CDR3 in DNA: TGCGCCAGCAGCCAAGCCCAGGGACCCTACGAGCAGTACTTC. Protein: CASSQAQGPYEQYF. The chain links TRBV4-3 to TRBJ2-7; D is tentatively TRBD1 or TRBD2 (5 bases each). The CDR3 runs 14 residues. The germline V and J ends were trimmed by 1 base and 2 bases, with 9 bases remaining between them. Germline loops: CDR1 LGHNA, CDR2 YSLEER.

This clonotype was detected ten times or more. This chain links TRBV28 with TRBJ2-1; TRBD2 is a possible D gene (5 bases). Trimming shortened V by 2 bases and J by 4 bases, and 18 bases separated the two germline ends. This CDR3 has 17 amino acids. The germline V gene encodes CDR1 MDHEN and CDR2 SYDVKM. The CDR3 DNA sequence: TGTGCCAGCAGTTTACCCCGGACCCATCGGGGTTACAATGAGCAGTTCTTC. This gives the protein CASSLPRTHRGYNEQFF.

The chain joins TRBV27 to TRBJ2-7, with 9 bases identical to TRBD2. This CDR3 comprises 14 residues. The germline V gene encodes CDR1 MNHEY and CDR2 SMNVEV (reference sequence). The junction had 9 bases not matched to a gene; V was cut back by 7 bases and J by 5 bases. The CDR3 region has the DNA TGTGCCAGCACCCCAGGTGGGACTAGCAACGAGCAGTACTTC. Amino acids: CASTPGGTSNEQYF.

This clonotype was picked up many times. The rearrangement uses TRBV29-1 and TRBJ2-1; weak D call: TRBD1 (5 bases). The germline gives CDR1 SQVTM, CDR2 ANQGSEA. The CDR3 is 17 amino acids. Between the trimmed V and J ends, which lost 0 bases and 0 bases, there was a span of 15 bases. The CDR3 region is CSVEEPLDMSSYNEQFF. The CDR3 coding sequence is TGCAGCGTTGAAGAGCCCCTGGACATGAGCTCCTACAATGAGCAGTTCTTC.

There are many counts of this clonotype. V usage is TRBV9 and J usage is TRBJ2-1, with TRBD2 matching 9 bases. The length of the CDR3 is 15 residues. The V gene end was trimmed by 3 bases and the J gene end by 5 bases; junction bases not matched to a gene: 6. Germline assignment: CDR1 SGDLS and CDR2 YYNGEE. CDR3 in DNA: TGTGCCAGCAGCGCCCGACTAGCGGACAACAATGAGCAGTTCTTC. Protein product: CASSARLADNNEQFF.

This clonotype was detected many times. This chain uses TRBV5-6 with TRBJ1-1; 9 nucleotides agree with TRBD1. The CDR3 runs 15 residues. CDR1 is SGHDT and CDR2 is YYEEEE in the germline V gene. The V segment lost 1 base and the J segment 1 base; nucleotides outside the gene matches: 2. CDR3 nucleotides: TGTGCCAGCAGCTTGACGACAGGGGGGAACACTGAAGCTTTCTTT. Its protein product is CASSLTTGGNTEAFF. The full variable domain, rest sourced from reference TRBV5-6 and TRBJ1-1, is DAGVTQSPTHLIKTRGQQVTLRCSPKSGHDTVSWYQQALGQGPQFIFQYYEEEERQRGNFPDRFSGHQFPNYSSELNVNALLLGDSALYLCASSLTTGGNTEAFFGQGTRLTVV.